One sample yielded the 14 T cell receptor beta chains listed below, sequenced in a study of radiotherapy plus CTLA-4 blockade in lung cancer. Sequencing was performed with immunoSEQ multiplex PCR; in TCRdb, only in-frame clones are kept and a portion is missing. The table includes over 75,000 clones, roughly four fifths detected once. Specimen: peripheral blood, collected from a patient treated with radiotherapy plus ipilimumab. The receptor source for this set is a human donor with non-small cell lung cancer who had stable disease on radiotherapy plus ipilimumab.

The chain uses TRBV6-1 and TRBJ1-1; no clear D. Trimming took 0 bases from V and 0 from J, leaving 8 bases between them. The CDR3 totals 15 residues. CDR1 is MNHNS, CDR2 SASEGT, per germline. The CDR3 DNA is TGTGCCAGCAGTGAAGCCTCGCTCATGAACACTGAAGCTTTCTTT. It is translated as CASSEASLMNTEAFF.

The rearrangement uses TRBV7-9 and TRBJ1-1, with D perhaps TRBD1 (6 bases). From germline, CDR1 is SEHNR and CDR2 FQNEAQ (reference sequence). The CDR3 sequence is 14 residues long. V lost 5 bases to trimming and J lost 0 bases, with 10 bases between them. CDR3 nucleotide sequence: TGTGCCAGCAGCCGCGGACAGATGAACACTGAAGCTTTCTTT. This codes for CASSRGQMNTEAFF. Full variable domain (missing parts from reference TRBV7-9 and TRBJ1-1): DTGVSQNPRHKITKRGQNVTFRCDPISEHNRLYWYRQTLGQGPEFLTYFQNEAQLEKSRLLSDRFSAERPKGSFSTLEIQRTEQGDSAMYLCASSRGQMNTEAFFGQGTRLTVV.

The table lists this clone with a count of one. The chain combines TRBV5-4 with TRBJ2-1; D is ambiguous. Germline V lookup: CDR1 SGHNT, CDR2 YYREEE (reference sequence). Trimming pared 4 bases from V and 2 bases from J, leaving 13 bases between. This CDR3 has 15 amino acids. The CDR3 DNA is TGTGCCAGCAGCACCCCCCCGGCGACCTACAATGAGCAGTTCTTC. This sequence encodes CASSTPPATYNEQFF.

This clone is a singleton in its sample. This chain uses TRBV9 with TRBJ2-3, with 11 bases matching TRBD2. With 0 bases clipped from V and 2 bases from J, the junction kept 5 bases outside the gene matches. This CDR3 comprises 17 residues. CDR1 and CDR2 from the germline V gene are SGDLS and YYNGEE. The CDR3 sequence: CASSVGVAGGPTDTQYF. CDR3 coding DNA: TGTGCCAGCAGCGTAGGTGTAGCGGGAGGGCCCACAGATACGCAGTATTTT. Together with reference TRBV9 and TRBJ2-3, the CDR3 gives the full variable domain: DSGVTQTPKHLITATGQRVTLRCSPRSGDLSVYWYQQSLDQGLQFLIQYYNGEERAKGNILERFSAQQFPDLHSELNLSSLELGDSALYFCASSVGVAGGPTDTQYFGPGTRLTVL.

The chain has TRBV15 and TRBJ2-7, with D possibly matching TRBD1 (6 bases). Trimming shortened V by 3 bases and J by 1 base, and 7 bases separated the two germline ends. CDR1 is LNHNV, CDR2 YYDKDF, per germline (reference sequence). The CDR3 is 13 amino acids. The CDR3 here is CATSRTGSYEQYF. The CDR3 coding sequence is TGTGCCACCAGCAGGACAGGTTCCTACGAGCAGTACTTC.

The genes are TRBV18 and TRBJ2-3; possible D gene TRBD1, 6 bases. This CDR3 comprises 14 residues. V lost 4 bases, J lost 4 bases, and 12 bases lay in between. Germline V lookup: CDR1 KGHSH, CDR2 LQKENI. The chain's CDR3 is CASSRDTSPDTQYF. The CDR3 DNA reads as TGTGCCAGCTCACGGGACACCTCGCCAGATACGCAGTATTTT.

The gene calls are TRBV15 and TRBJ1-5; weak D call: TRBD1 (5 bases). Germline CDR1 is LNHNV and CDR2 is YYDKDF (reference sequence). The ends were cut back, 8 bases at V and 4 bases at J, with 12 bases in the middle. The length of the CDR3 is 13 residues. The CDR3 protein is CATADTLNQPQHF. CDR3 nucleotide sequence: TGTGCCACCGCGGACACCTTAAATCAGCCCCAGCATTTT.

This clone was seen just once. The chain links TRBV5-4 to TRBJ2-5; TRBD2 aligns across 11 bases. Germline V gene sequence: CDR1 SGHNT, CDR2 YYREEE (reference sequence). The CDR3 has 16 residues. The V and J ends lost 4 bases and 5 bases, in that order; junction bases with no gene match: 10. CDR3 sequence: CASSSISGGAGETQYF. In DNA form, the CDR3 reads TGTGCCAGCAGCAGTATTAGCGGGGGGGCTGGGGAGACCCAGTACTTC. The whole variable domain, filled in from reference TRBV5-4 and TRBJ2-5, reads ETGVTQSPTHLIKTRGQQVTLRCSSQSGHNTVSWYQQALGQGPQFIFQYYREEENGRGNFPPRFSGLQFPNYSSELNVNALELDDSALYLCASSSISGGAGETQYFGPGTRLLVL.

This chain joins TRBV2 and TRBJ2-5; D unclear. The germline CDR1 and CDR2 sequences are SNHLY and FYNNEI. This CDR3 has 13 amino acids. V was pared by 2 bases and J by 7 bases, with 11 bases between. The CDR3 loop is CASSEFPTGTQYF. The CDR3 nucleotides read TGTGCCAGCAGTGAATTCCCCACCGGGACCCAGTACTTC.

The chain carries TRBV9 and TRBJ1-2, with 10 bases identical to TRBD1. V shed 0 bases and J 3 bases; nucleotides not matched to a gene: 8. The CDR3 loop spans 17 amino acids. CDR1 SGDLS and CDR2 YYNGEE come from the germline V gene. The CDR3 loop is CASSVESTGGADYGYTF. For the CDR3, the DNA is TGTGCCAGCAGCGTAGAGTCGACAGGGGGCGCGGACTATGGCTACACCTTC.

The rearrangement links TRBV6-1 to TRBJ2-7, with 8 bases aligning to TRBD1. Germline CDR1 is MNHNS and CDR2 is SASEGT. V was clipped by 4 bases and J by 3 bases; unmatched bases: 17. CDR3 length equals 18 residues. Here the CDR3 reads CASSAKFPSRTGYYEQYF. The DNA for the CDR3 is TGTGCCAGCAGTGCCAAATTTCCATCCAGGACAGGGTACTACGAGCAGTACTTC.

This clone appeared a single time. V is TRBV6-6 and J is TRBJ1-2; maybe TRBD1 (6 bases). V was pared by 6 bases and J by 8 bases, with 16 bases between. The CDR3 has 13 residues. Germline V gene data show CDR1 as MNHNY and CDR2 as SVGAGI (reference sequence). DNA for the CDR3: TGTGCCAGCAGCAACGGGGGGGCTCAGGGCTACACCTTC. Its translation is CASSNGGAQGYTF.

This chain joins TRBV27 and TRBJ1-6; TRBD1 is a possible D gene (6 bases). Germline-derived CDR1 and CDR2 are MNHEY and SMNVEV (reference sequence). The CDR3 contains 17 residues. V was cut by 5 bases and J by 9 bases, with 23 bases left in between. Here the CDR3 reads CASSPPNRGGLGSPLHF. DNA for the CDR3: TGTGCCAGCAGTCCCCCCAATCGGGGGGGCTTAGGTTCACCCCTCCACTTT.

This chain links TRBV5-5 with TRBJ1-2; D uncertain. CDR1 is SGHKS and CDR2 is YYEKEE in the germline V gene (reference sequence). The CDR3 runs 13 residues. V was pared by 2 bases and J by 2 bases, with 7 bases between. The CDR3 protein is CASSLRENYGYTF. The CDR3 region has the DNA TGTGCCAGCAGCTTACGGGAGAACTATGGCTACACCTTC.